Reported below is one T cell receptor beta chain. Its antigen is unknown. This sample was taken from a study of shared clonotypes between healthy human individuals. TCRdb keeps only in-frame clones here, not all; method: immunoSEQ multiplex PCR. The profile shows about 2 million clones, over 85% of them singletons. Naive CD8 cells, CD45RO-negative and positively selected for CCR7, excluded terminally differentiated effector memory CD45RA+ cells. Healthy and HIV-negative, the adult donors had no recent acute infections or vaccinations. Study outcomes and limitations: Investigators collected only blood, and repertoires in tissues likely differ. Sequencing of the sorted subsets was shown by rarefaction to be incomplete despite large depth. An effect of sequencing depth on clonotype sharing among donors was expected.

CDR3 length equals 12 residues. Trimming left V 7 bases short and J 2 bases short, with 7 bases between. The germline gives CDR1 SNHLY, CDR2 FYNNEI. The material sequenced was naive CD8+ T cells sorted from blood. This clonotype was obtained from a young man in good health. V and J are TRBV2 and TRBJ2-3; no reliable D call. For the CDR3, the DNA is TGTGCCAGCAACAGCAACACAGATACGCAGTATTTT. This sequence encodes CASNSNTDTQYF.